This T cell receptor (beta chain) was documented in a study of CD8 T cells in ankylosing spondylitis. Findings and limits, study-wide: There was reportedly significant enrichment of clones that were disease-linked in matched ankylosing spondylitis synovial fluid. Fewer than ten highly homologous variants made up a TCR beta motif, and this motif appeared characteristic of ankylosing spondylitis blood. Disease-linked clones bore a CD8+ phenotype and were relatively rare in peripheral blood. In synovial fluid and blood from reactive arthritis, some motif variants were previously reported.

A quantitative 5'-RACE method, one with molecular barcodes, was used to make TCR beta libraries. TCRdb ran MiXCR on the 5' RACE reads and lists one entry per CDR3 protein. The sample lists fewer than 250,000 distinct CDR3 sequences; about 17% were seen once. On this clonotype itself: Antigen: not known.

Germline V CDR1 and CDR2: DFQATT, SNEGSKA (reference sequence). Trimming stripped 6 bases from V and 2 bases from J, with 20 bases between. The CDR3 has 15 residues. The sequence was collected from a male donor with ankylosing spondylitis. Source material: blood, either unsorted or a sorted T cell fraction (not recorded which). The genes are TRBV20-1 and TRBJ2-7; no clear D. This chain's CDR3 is CSAYYRAPGTYEQYF. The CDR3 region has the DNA TGCAGTGCCTATTACCGTGCCCCCGGAACCTACGAGCAGTACTTC.